The entry that follows covers one T cell receptor (beta chain) sequence. Its specificity is unknown. The data derive from a study of post-analysis software for immune sequencing data. The CDR3 is 16 amino acids. The V gene end was trimmed by 5 bases and the J gene end by 8 bases; junction bases not matched to a gene: 10. Germline values: CDR1 SGHNT, CDR2 YENEEA. Study-wide results and limits: Diversity measured as normalized Chao1 was significantly lower in multiple sclerosis patients than in controls. Same-batch samples co-clustered strongly by F measure. Higher frequency in patients than in controls was seen for about five TRBV segments, with TRBV5-6, TRBV5-1 and TRBV20-1 among them.

Tagging with unique molecular identifiers was a feature of the TCR beta cDNA libraries. Input populations of roughly 1 to 10 million T cells gave rise to roughly 0.5 million cDNA molecules. From the PCR reads, TCRdb called clonotypes with MiXCR, one entry per CDR3 protein. This table has 450,000 to 700,000 distinct CDR3 sequences, 44% appearing once. Sequences were obtained from blood. The chain employs TRBV11-3 and TRBJ2-1; 12 nucleotides align to TRBD2. This receptor was taken from a girl between 10 and 17 years old with multiple sclerosis. In DNA form, the CDR3 reads TGTGCCAGCAGCGGAAGACTAGCGGGAGATATTGATGAGCAGTTCTTC. This codes for CASSGRLAGDIDEQFF. The variable domain in full, with the rest retrieved from reference TRBV11-3 and TRBJ2-1, is EAGVVQSPRYKIIEKKQPVAFWCNPISGHNTLYWYLQNLGQGPELLIRYENEEAVDDSQLPKDRFSAERLKGVDSTLKIQPAELGDSAVYLCASSGRLAGDIDEQFFGPGTRLTVL.